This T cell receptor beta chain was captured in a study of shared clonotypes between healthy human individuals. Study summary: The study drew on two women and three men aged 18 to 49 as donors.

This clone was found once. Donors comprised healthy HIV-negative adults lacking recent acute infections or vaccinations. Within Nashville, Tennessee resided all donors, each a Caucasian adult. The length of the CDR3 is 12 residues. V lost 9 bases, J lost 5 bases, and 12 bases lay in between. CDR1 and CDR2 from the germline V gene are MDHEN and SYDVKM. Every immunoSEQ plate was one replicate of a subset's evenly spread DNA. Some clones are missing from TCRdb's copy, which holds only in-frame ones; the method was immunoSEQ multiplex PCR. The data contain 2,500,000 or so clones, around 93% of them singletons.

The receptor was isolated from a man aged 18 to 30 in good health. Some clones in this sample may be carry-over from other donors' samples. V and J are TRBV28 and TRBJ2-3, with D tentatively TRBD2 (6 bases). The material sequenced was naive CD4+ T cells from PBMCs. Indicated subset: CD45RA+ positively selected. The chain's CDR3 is CASGTREDTQYF. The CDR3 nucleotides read TGTGCCAGTGGGACTCGGGAAGATACGCAGTATTTT.